The 20 T cell receptor beta chains listed next were all sequenced from one sample in a study of blood T cells in healthy people across ages. Primed by a sample-barcoded 5' primer and a J-beta primer mix, a second PCR proceeded for roughly 7 to 12 cycles. TCRdb reprocessed the 5' RACE reads with MiXCR, giving one entry per CDR3 protein. The sample lists around 650,000 distinct CDR3 sequences, around two fifths occurring once. Specimen: blood. The receptors were sampled from an elderly man in good health.

The chain combines TRBV20-1 with TRBJ2-7; perhaps D is TRBD1 or TRBD2 (6 bases each). From germline, CDR1 is DFQATT and CDR2 SNEGSKA (reference sequence). The V end lost 3 bases, the J end lost 3 bases, and 15 bases lay between the germline ends. The CDR3 spans 14 residues. CDR3 amino acids: CSASVVGGHYEQYF. CDR3 coding DNA: TGCAGTGCTAGCGTCGTGGGGGGACACTACGAGCAGTACTTC.

This clonotype was seen just once. Being one base from a much bigger clone, this may be a read error. The V gene is TRBV20-1, the J gene TRBJ2-1, with TRBD1 matching 9 bases. J gave up 10 bases and V 6 bases, and 10 bases lay outside the gene matches. The V gene's germline CDR1 is DFQATT and CDR2 SNEGSKA (reference sequence). The CDR3 runs 13 residues. The CDR3 DNA follows: TGCAGTGCAACAGGGGGCGGCGTTGGCGAGCAGTTCTTC. Amino acid sequence: CSATGGGVGEQFF.

This clonotype was detected many times. The chain combines TRBV6-6 with TRBJ1-2, with 7 bases matching TRBD1. This CDR3 comprises 15 residues. With V trimmed by 6 bases and J by 0 bases, 7 bases remained unmatched. CDR1 is MNHNY and CDR2 is SVGAGI in the germline V gene (reference sequence). The CDR3 DNA follows: TGTGCCAGCAGCCCACAGGGGTTAGCTAACTATGGCTACACCTTC. Its translation is CASSPQGLANYGYTF.

This clonotype was observed a single time. V gene TRBV2 combines with J gene TRBJ2-3, with unresolved D. The V end lost 7 bases, the J end lost 6 bases, and 8 bases lay between the germline ends. CDR3 length equals 11 residues. The germline CDR1 and CDR2 sequences are SNHLY and FYNNEI. CDR3 in DNA: TGTGCCAGCACCGGCATGGATACGCAGTATTTT. Protein product: CASTGMDTQYF.

This clonotype was observed a handful of times. The genes are TRBV7-9 and TRBJ2-7, with 8 bases lining up with TRBD2. J was trimmed by 4 bases and V by 7 bases; bases with no gene match: 9. The CDR3 is 14 residues long. CDR1 and CDR2 (germline): SEHNR, FQNEAQ (reference sequence). The CDR3 bases are TGTGCCAGCACCCCACCGGGACTAGAGTACGAGCAGTACTTC. As protein: CASTPPGLEYEQYF.

This clonotype was seen ten or more times. The rearrangement uses TRBV7-3 and TRBJ2-3; TRBD1 is a possible D gene (6 bases). Germline CDR1 SGHTA, CDR2 FQGTGA. The V gene lost 4 bases and the J gene lost 3 bases, with 14 bases spanning the gap. This CDR3 comprises 15 residues. Here the CDR3 DNA reads TGTGCCAGCAGCTCCACAGGGACCTGGACAGATACGCAGTATTTT. It is translated as CASSSTGTWTDTQYF. Using reference TRBV7-3 and TRBJ2-3 for the parts outside the CDR3, the full variable domain is GAGVSQTPSNKVTEKGKYVELRCDPISGHTALYWYRQSLGQGPEFLIYFQGTGAADDSGLPNDRFFAVRPEGSVSTLKIQRTERGDSAVYLCASSSTGTWTDTQYFGPGTRLTVL.

The chain joins TRBV6-4 to TRBJ1-2; a possible D gene is TRBD1 (5 bases). The germline V gene has CDR1 MRHNA and CDR2 SNTAGT. The germline V and J ends were trimmed by 9 bases and 4 bases, with 12 bases remaining between them. CDR3 length: 12 residues. The CDR3 bases are TGTGCCAGGAATCAGGGCCTCTATGGCTACACCTTC. Protein sequence: CARNQGLYGYTF.

The V and J genes are TRBV28 and TRBJ2-1; D perhaps matches TRBD1 (6 bases). This CDR3 has 14 residues. V shed 6 bases and J shed 9 bases, with 18 bases lying between them. Germline CDR1 is MDHEN and CDR2 is SYDVKM. This CDR3 is CASRFQQTGGEQFF. In DNA form, the CDR3 reads TGTGCCAGCAGATTTCAACAGACAGGCGGTGAGCAGTTCTTC.

This clonotype showed up just a few times. This chain links TRBV7-2 with TRBJ2-5; D not certain. Trimming left V 5 bases short and J 5 bases short, with 18 bases between. The CDR3 is made up of 15 amino acids. Germline V lookup: CDR1 SGHTA, CDR2 FQGNSA. CDR3 DNA sequence: TGTGCCAGCAGCGGAGCAGGCGTGTATGGCGAGACCCAGTACTTC. It specifies CASSGAGVYGETQYF.

The J gene is TRBJ2-1, the V gene TRBV20-1, with 13 positions matching TRBD2. The CDR3 totals 15 residues. V lost 4 bases and J lost 7; bases outside the gene matches: 7. Per germline, CDR1 DFQATT and CDR2 SNEGSKA (reference sequence). CDR3 region: CSAKPGLAGFNEQFF. As DNA, the CDR3 is TGCAGTGCTAAACCGGGACTAGCGGGATTTAATGAGCAGTTCTTC.

On this clonotype: At one end, the junction sequence differs from germline, possibly due to a read error. The gene calls are TRBV29-1 and TRBJ1-2; 9 bases are shared with TRBD1. Germline V gene lookup returns CDR1 SQVTM and CDR2 ANQGSEA. The CDR3 runs 15 residues. The CDR3 DNA reads TGCAGCGTTCCCCGGGACAGGGCTTCAAACTATGGCTTCACCTTC. Translation: CSVPRDRASNYGFTF.

The gene calls are TRBV12-3 or TRBV12-4 and TRBJ2-1, with 11 nucleotides matching TRBD2. V gave up 3 bases and J gave up 7 bases; unmatched junction bases: 11. The CDR3 has 17 residues. The CDR3, as DNA: TGTGCCAGCAGTTTGAAAACTAGCGGGGGAGGGGGGAATGAGCAGTTCTTC. This gives the protein CASSLKTSGGGGNEQFF.

This rearrangement joins TRBV12-5 to TRBJ2-3; 8 bases are a match to TRBD1. CDR3 length: 15 residues. Germline V gene sequence: CDR1 LGHNT, CDR2 FRNRAP. V lost 6 bases to trimming and J lost 4 bases; unmatched junction nucleotides: 9. The chain's CDR3 is CASGQGQEYSDTQYF. Written as DNA, the CDR3 is TGTGCTAGTGGCCAGGGACAGGAATATTCAGATACGCAGTATTTT.

The chain uses TRBV12-3 or TRBV12-4 and TRBJ2-1, with 7 bases aligning to TRBD2. The J call may be mistaken, given a closer DNA end match to TRBJ2-7. CDR3 length: 17 amino acids. CDR3 coding DNA: TGTGCCAGCAATATCCGAGGAGCGGGGATTGCCTACAATGAGCAGTACTTC. It specifies CASNIRGAGIAYNEQYF.

The chain is built from TRBV7-3 and TRBJ1-1, with a possible D match to TRBD1 (6 bases). The V and J ends lost 2 bases and 1 base respectively, with 8 bases between them. CDR1 and CDR2 from the germline V gene are SGHTA and FQGTGA. The CDR3 length is 14 residues. CDR3 protein: CASSLLGQNTEAFF. CDR3 nucleotide sequence: TGTGCCAGCAGCTTACTGGGACAGAACACTGAAGCTTTCTTT.

The chain has TRBV18 and TRBJ1-1, with 8 bases that match TRBD1. CDR3 size: 13 residues. Germline V lookup: CDR1 KGHSH, CDR2 LQKENI. V gave up 5 bases and J gave up 7 bases; unmatched junction bases: 6. The CDR3 region is CASSSTGDNEAFF. For the CDR3, the DNA is TGTGCCAGCTCATCGACAGGGGACAATGAAGCTTTCTTT.

The chain is built from TRBV6-2 or TRBV6-3 and TRBJ2-1, with TRBD1 matching 9 bases. The CDR3 has 13 amino acids. After removal of 7 bases from V and 9 bases from J, the junction contained 7 bases not matched to a gene. Germline CDR1 and CDR2: MNHEY and SVGEGT. The CDR3 nucleotides read TGTGCCAGCACGCTTACAGGGGGCAGTGAGCAGTTCTTC. It is translated as CASTLTGGSEQFF.

The chain joins TRBV28 to TRBJ2-3; 9 bases are a match to TRBD1. CDR3 length: 16 amino acids. The V segment lost 2 bases and the J segment 1 base; nucleotides outside the gene matches: 4. CDR1 and CDR2 (germline): MDHEN, SYDVKM. CDR3 sequence: CASSLTGGWGTDTQYF. CDR3 coding DNA: TGTGCCAGCAGTTTAACAGGGGGCTGGGGCACAGATACGCAGTATTTT.

About this clonotype: A read error may be the cause here, since a much bigger clone is one base away. The chain employs TRBV11-2 and TRBJ2-1; D is unresolved. The CDR3 loop spans 11 amino acids. Germline CDR1 is SGHAT and CDR2 is FQNNGV. V was trimmed by 5 bases and J by 9 bases, leaving 8 bases between them. CDR3 sequence reads: CASSPDFEQFF. CDR3 DNA sequence: TGTGCCAGCAGCCCAGATTTTGAGCAGTTCTTC. The variable domain in full, with the rest retrieved from reference TRBV11-2 and TRBJ2-1, is EAGVAQSPRYKIIEKRQSVAFWCNPISGHATLYWYQQILGQGPKLLIQFQNNGVVDDSQLPKDRFSAERLKGVDSTLKIQPAKLEDSAVYLCASSPDFEQFFGPGTRLTVL.

The chain uses TRBV10-3 and TRBJ2-1, with a possible D match to TRBD2 (5 bases). The V end was cut by 0 bases, the J end by 6 bases, with 12 bases between. The CDR3 contains 15 residues. The V gene's germline CDR1 is ENHRY and CDR2 SYGVKD. CDR3 amino acids: CAISESAALINEQFF. CDR3 nucleotide sequence: TGTGCCATCAGTGAGTCAGCGGCACTAATCAATGAGCAGTTCTTC.